The present T cell receptor (beta chain) was sequenced within a study of blood T cell repertoires in COVID-19. Trimming left V 0 bases short and J 7 bases short, with 13 bases between. This CDR3 region has 14 residues. From germline, CDR1 is SGDLS and CDR2 YYNGEE. Study members were between 18 and 89 years old and lived in 24 US regions. Libraries were prepared by immunoSEQ multiplex PCR; TCRdb keeps only in-frame clonotypes and omits some of them. The sample lists roughly 250,000 clones, approximately 88% occurring once. The sequenced material came from PBMCs or T cells enriched from blood (not recorded which). The clonotype comes from a woman between 40 and 50 years old who had been exposed to COVID-19. V gene TRBV9 combines with J gene TRBJ1-2; D not resolved. In DNA form, the CDR3 reads TGTGCCAGCAGCGTAGTGGAGGCGGGGTCTGGCTACACCTTC. This encodes CASSVVEAGSGYTF.